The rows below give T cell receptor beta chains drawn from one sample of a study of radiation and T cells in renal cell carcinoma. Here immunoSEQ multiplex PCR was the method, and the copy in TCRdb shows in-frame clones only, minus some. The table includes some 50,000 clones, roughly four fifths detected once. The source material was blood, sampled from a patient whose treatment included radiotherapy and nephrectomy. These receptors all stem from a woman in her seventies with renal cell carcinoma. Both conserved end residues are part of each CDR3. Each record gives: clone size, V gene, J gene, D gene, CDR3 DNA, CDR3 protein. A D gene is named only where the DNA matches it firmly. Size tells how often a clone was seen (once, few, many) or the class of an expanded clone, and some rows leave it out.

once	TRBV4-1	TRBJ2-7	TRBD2	TGCGCCAGCAGCCCTATCCGGCTAGCGGGATCCTACGAGCAGTACTTC	CASSPIRLAGSYEQYF
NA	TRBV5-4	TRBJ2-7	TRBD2	TGTGCCAGCAGCACCATCACTAGCGGGGGCCTAGAGTACTTC	CASSTITSGGLEYF
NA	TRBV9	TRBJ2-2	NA	TGTGCCAGCAGCGTAGTGTCGAACACCGGGGAGCTGTTTTTT	CASSVVSNTGELFF
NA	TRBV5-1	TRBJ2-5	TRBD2	TGCGCCAGCAGCTTACTAGCGGGCGAAGAGACCCAGTACTTC	CASSLLAGEETQYF
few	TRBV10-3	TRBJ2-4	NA	TGTGCCATCAGTGCTAGGGAAAACATTCAGTACTTC	CAISARENIQYF
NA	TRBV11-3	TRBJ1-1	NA	TGTGCCAGCAGCTTAGGGGGGGGCCCGAACACTGAAGCTTTCTTT	CASSLGGGPNTEAFF
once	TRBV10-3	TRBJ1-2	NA	TGTGCCATCAGTGAGTCTGCTAACTATGGCTACACCTTC	CAISESANYGYTF
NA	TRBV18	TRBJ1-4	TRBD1	TGTGCCAGCTCGCCGGGGACAGTGTCATTTGAAAAACTGTTTTTT	CASSPGTVSFEKLFF
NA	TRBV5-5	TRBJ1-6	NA	TGTGCCAGCAGCTTGGCTGGCCCTTCACCCCTCCACTTT	CASSLAGPSPLHF
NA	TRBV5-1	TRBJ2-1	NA	TGCGCCAGCAGCTTGGGCTTCGGCGGGATTGAATACAATGAGCAGTTCTTC	CASSLGFGGIEYNEQFF
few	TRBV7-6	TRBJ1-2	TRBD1	TGTGCCAGCAGCTCCGGGACAGGGGGCCGAGGCTACACCTTC	CASSSGTGGRGYTF
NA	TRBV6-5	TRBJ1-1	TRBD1	TGTGCCAGCAGTTACTCTACGGGGACAGAGGCTGAAGCTTTCTTT	CASSYSTGTEAEAFF
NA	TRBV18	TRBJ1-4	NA	TGTGCCAGCTCATCGCAGCAGGTGGAGGGGGAAAAACTGTTTTTT	CASSSQQVEGEKLFF
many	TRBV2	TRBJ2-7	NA	TGTGCCAGCGGTCGGGACGCCTACGAGCAGTACTTC	CASGRDAYEQYF
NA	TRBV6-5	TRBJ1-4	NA	TGTGCCAGCAGTTACGTGGGGTCAGCTAATGAAAAACTGTTTTTT	CASSYVGSANEKLFF
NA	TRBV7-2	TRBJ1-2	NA	TGTGCCAGCAGCCTAGACAGCGACTATGGCTACACCTTC	CASSLDSDYGYTF
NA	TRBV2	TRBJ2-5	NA	TGTGCCAGCAGTGAACAGGGAGCCCAAGAGACCCAGTACTTC	CASSEQGAQETQYF
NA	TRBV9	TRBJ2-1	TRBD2	TGTGCCAGCAGCGTGGAGACTAGCGGCCTTTCGGGCGAGCAGTTCTTC	CASSVETSGLSGEQFF
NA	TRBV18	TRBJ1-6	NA	TGTGCCAGCTCACCCTTGGAGGGCAATGATTCACCCCTTCACTTT	CASSPLEGNDSPLHF
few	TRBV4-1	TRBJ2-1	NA	TGCGCCAGCAGCCAGTACAGGGACCACAATGAGCAGTTCTTC	CASSQYRDHNEQFF
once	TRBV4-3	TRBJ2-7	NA	TGCGCCAGCAGCCAAGATCACTCGGTTTCCTACGAGCAGTACTTC	CASSQDHSVSYEQYF
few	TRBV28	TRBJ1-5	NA	TGTGCCAGCAGTCCCCTTACAGGGATGCAGCATTTT	CASSPLTGMQHF
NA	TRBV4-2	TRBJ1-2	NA	TGTGCCAGCAGCCACTCATCCGACTATGGCTACACCTTC	CASSHSSDYGYTF
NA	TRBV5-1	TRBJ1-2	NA	TGCGCCAGCAGCTTGGGTCTAGTCGGGGACTACACCTTC	CASSLGLVGDYTF
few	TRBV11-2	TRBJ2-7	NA	TGTGCCAGCAGCGCCGGGTTTGCCCTGGGCGAGCAGTACTTC	CASSAGFALGEQYF
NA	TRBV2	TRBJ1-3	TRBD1	TGTGCCAGCAGTGCTCGACAGGGGACTGGAAACACCATATATTTT	CASSARQGTGNTIYF
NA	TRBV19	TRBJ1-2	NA	TGTGCCAGTAGTATTGGTGGGAGCGGGAGCGGCTACACCTTC	CASSIGGSGSGYTF
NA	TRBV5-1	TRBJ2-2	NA	TGCGCCAGCAGCTTGGGACAGTTTTCTACCGGGGAGCTGTTTTTT	CASSLGQFSTGELFF
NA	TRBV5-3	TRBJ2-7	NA	TGTGCCAGCAGCCCGGGTCGGGGGCCCGGTTACGAGCAGTACTTC	CASSPGRGPGYEQYF
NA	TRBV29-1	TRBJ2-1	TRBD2	TGCAGCGTGCCTAGCGGGGGGGCCGAAAATGAGCAGTTCTTC	CSVPSGGAENEQFF
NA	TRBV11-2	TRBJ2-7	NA	TGTGCCAGCACCACCGGGACTTCACCTTACGAGCAGTACTTC	CASTTGTSPYEQYF
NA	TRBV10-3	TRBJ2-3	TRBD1	TGTGCCATCAGACCGACAGGGGGCCAAGATACGCAGTATTTT	CAIRPTGGQDTQYF
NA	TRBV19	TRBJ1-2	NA	TGTGCCAGTAAGGGGACATATCATTTTAACTATGGCTACACCTTC	CASKGTYHFNYGYTF
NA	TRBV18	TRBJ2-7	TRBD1	TGTGCCAGCTCACCAAGACAGGGGTTGGACGAGCAGTACTTC	CASSPRQGLDEQYF
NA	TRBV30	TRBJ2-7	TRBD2	TGTGCCTGGAGCGGACTAGCGGGATACGAGCAGTACTTC	CAWSGLAGYEQYF
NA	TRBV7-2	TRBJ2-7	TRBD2	TGTGCCAGCAGCTCCCGGGAGGAGTACGAGCAGTACTTC	CASSSREEYEQYF
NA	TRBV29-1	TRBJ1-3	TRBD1	TGCAGCGCGATGGGACAGGGCCGATCTGGAAACACCATATATTTT	CSAMGQGRSGNTIYF
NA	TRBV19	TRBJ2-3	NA	TGTGCCAGTAGTATAGGCCGCGTGGCCACAGATACGCAGTATTTT	CASSIGRVATDTQYF
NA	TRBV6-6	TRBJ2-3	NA	TGTGCCAGCAACCGACCGGGCAGAACCACAGATACGCAGTATTTT	CASNRPGRTTDTQYF
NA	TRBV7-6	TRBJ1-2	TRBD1	TGTGCCAGCAGCGATAGAGGACAGGGGGCTGGAGGCTACACCTTC	CASSDRGQGAGGYTF
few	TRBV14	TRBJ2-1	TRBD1	TGTGCCAGCAGCCAACCCGGGACAGGGAATTACAATGAGCAGTTCTTC	CASSQPGTGNYNEQFF
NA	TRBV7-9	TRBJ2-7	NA	TGTGCCAGCAGTCGGGACGGTACCTACGAGCAGTACTTC	CASSRDGTYEQYF
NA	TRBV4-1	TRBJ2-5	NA	TGCGCCAGCAGCCAAGAAGCTCAGTACCAAGAGACCCAGTACTTC	CASSQEAQYQETQYF
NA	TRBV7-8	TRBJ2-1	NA	TGTGCCAGCAGCCACGACACCTCCTACAATGAGCAGTTCTTC	CASSHDTSYNEQFF
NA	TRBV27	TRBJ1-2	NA	TGTGCCAGCAGTTTGGGACCGGGACAAGGGAACTATGGCTACACCTTC	CASSLGPGQGNYGYTF
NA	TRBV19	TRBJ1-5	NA	TGTGCCAGTAGTATAGCGGGCAGCAAATATAGCAATCAGCCCCAGCATTTT	CASSIAGSKYSNQPQHF
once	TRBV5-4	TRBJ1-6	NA	TGTGCCAGCAGCGCGACCGGGTTCACCTATAATTCACCCCTCCACTTT	CASSATGFTYNSPLHF
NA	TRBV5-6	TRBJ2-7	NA	TGTGCCAGCAGCTTGCGGACAGTAGCGTCGCCGCAGTACTTC	CASSLRTVASPQYF
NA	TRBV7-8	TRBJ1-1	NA	TGTGCCAGCAGCTTAGCGAACAGGGCCACTGAAGCTTTCTTT	CASSLANRATEAFF
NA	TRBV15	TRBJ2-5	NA	TGTGCCACCAGCAGTGAGGACACGAAAGAGACCCAGTACTTC	CATSSEDTKETQYF
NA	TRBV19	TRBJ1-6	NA	TGTGCCAGTAGCCGACAGGACTCCTATAATTCACCCCTCCACTTT	CASSRQDSYNSPLHF
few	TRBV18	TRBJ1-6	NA	TGTGCCAGCTCACCCCGGGGGGGGCCGAATTCACCCCTCCACTTT	CASSPRGGPNSPLHF
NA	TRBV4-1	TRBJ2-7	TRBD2	TGCGCCAGCAGCCAATGGACTAGCGGGGGGGCGGACGAGCAGTACTTC	CASSQWTSGGADEQYF